This entry concerns a single T cell receptor (beta chain). No antigen is known for it. Qualities for individual bases were not recorded, and no much larger clone is one base off. This CDR3 is also generated by other DNA sequences in the sample. The cohort comprised several hundred healthy bone marrow donors. At the time of sampling, every cohort member was nominally healthy, though immune exposures that went unrecorded were likely present. The donor tested CMV seropositive, placing the donor among the 289 seropositive members of the cohort. A peripheral blood sample was provided by each donor, and peripheral blood mononuclear cells were used for TCR beta sequencing. The Qiagen DNeasy Blood Extraction Kit was used to extract genomic DNA from the blood cell samples. These data belong to a study of cytomegalovirus exposure and HLA in healthy donors (dated by TCRdb to 2017 to 2019). About the study as a whole: According to an earlier analysis of 587 of the donors, 150 million to 200 million T cells yielded 117 million unique TCR beta sequences and less than 300 Gb of sequence data. Rather than using new phenotypic data, the later analysis identified candidate immune exposures from TCR beta sequences and from how often those sequences occurred across donors. To predict cytomegalovirus infection status, the study brought together high-throughput TCR immunosequencing, statistical association of individual TCRs with disease status, and machine learning. The study used immunosequencing to profile the T cell repertoires of several hundred subjects and linked those repertoires to cytomegalovirus serostatus. An early release that covered about 600 HLA-typed donors contained about 300 gigabases of sequencing data and 70 million to 100 million unique TCR sequences. Donor age, sex, ethnicity and CMV serostatus were compiled alongside the repertoire data. Among several hundred genotyped donors of the cohort, an average of roughly 230,000 unique TCR beta nucleotide sequences was sequenced per donor, of which approximately 19% were non-productive. Of the 398 genotyped donors, 81% fell in the genetic ancestry cluster associated with self-reported Caucasian donors. An earlier analysis of fewer than 700 of the donors applied high-throughput TCR beta sequencing to assess whether each TCR beta V gene segment acted as functional or pseudogenic. A later analysis re-analyzed previously published TCR beta repertoires from approximately 700 donors and added high-resolution HLA genotyping to study TCR occurrence patterns. Along with the roughly 700-subject first cohort, a separate validation cohort of over a hundred different subjects was used. The number of typed donors differed by locus: 629-630 for A, B, C, DRB1 and DQB1; 500 to 550 for DQA1; 606 for DPA1; and roughly 470 for DPB1. The study aimed to test whether cataloging public T cell receptors could reveal signatures of past pathogen exposure. A later genetic analysis used genome-wide SNP genotypes for about 65% of the roughly 670 donors, treating that subset as a discovery cohort. Every discovery cohort repertoire had been produced on one sequencing platform. HLA typing included class I and class II loci at four-digit resolution. Roughly 5 DR-DQ haplotypes were handled as single units for association and clustering, since linkage in the cohort was strong. Overall results and qualifications from the work: The earlier analysis of about 600 of the donors excluded some 15 rarely observed V segments, including chromosome 9 orphons, because counts were too low. The classifier was reported to diagnose cytomegalovirus status with high specificity and sensitivity in both the original and validation cohorts. A further reported finding was that TCR beta sequences accurately predicted the HLA-A and HLA-B alleles for most subjects in the first cohort. Most TCR sequences were observed very rarely across donors, whereas some public TCRs were present in many individuals. At a false discovery rate of 0.05, a later analysis linked fewer than 20,000 TCR beta sequences to specific HLA alleles. Because HLA typing was missing for some donors at each locus, association tests included only the typed subset. In an earlier analysis of 587 of the donors, most TCR beta V segments appeared in productive rearrangements about 87% or about 30% of the time, broadly matching IMGT annotations. A total of 150 to 200 TCR beta chains were listed by the study as associated with cytomegalovirus. When HLA alleles, especially DR and DQ, strongly co-occurred, attributing TCR associations to individual alleles was difficult. A later analysis reported that several top co-occurrence clusters appeared linked to parvovirus B19, influenza, CMV and Epstein-Barr virus. According to a later genetic analysis, donors in an Asian-associated ancestry cluster had fewer N-insertions in productive TCRs than the roughly 660-donor mean. Compared with equally common non-associated chains, HLA-associated TCR beta chains in a later analysis were more clonally expanded and had lower generation probabilities. Only TCR beta chains were sequenced in this cohort, and the absence of alpha or paired-chain data limited detectable features. In vitro tests confirmed that a few of the cytomegalovirus-associated TCR beta chains recognize cytomegalovirus antigens. Some IMGT-functional V segments, including TRBV6-2 and TRBV6-3, could not be distinguished by the 87-base-pair reads and were therefore excluded. In a later genetic analysis, a missense DCLRE1C variant was associated with V-gene and J-gene trimming of TCR beta chains, and the association was replicated in an independent cohort. Sequencing depth was assumed to be roughly uniform across donors in the presence/absence analyses, though that assumption may not hold. In a later analysis, most CMV-associated TCR beta chains were found to appear HLA-restricted, with HLA associations seemingly driven largely by CMV exposure. A group of highly shared sequence variants was considered likely to be a technical artifact of the sequencing pipeline. The authors suggested that the approach could potentially be extended to other disease states and immunological phenotypes. Immune exposure information for the cohort was limited to CMV serostatus. In a later analysis, the rate of TCR association differed among HLA loci, with DRB1 alleles having the most associated TCRs and HLA-C alleles having the fewest. Linkage disequilibrium might explain the correlated functional status among segregating V segments, but an unknown experimental factor could not be ruled out.

The library was generated by the immunoSEQ multiplex PCR assay. For the multiplex PCR, a mixture combining 60 forward primers for TCR Vbeta segments and 13 reverse primers for TCR Jbeta segments was used. The CDR3 region of rearranged TCR beta genes was amplified from genomic DNA with a multiplex PCR assay. Amplified TCR beta libraries were sequenced as 87-base-pair reads on the Illumina HiSeq System. The paper's processing steps were these. Across the 600 to 700 repertoires, a later analysis counted about 81 million unique TCR beta chains, around 11 million of which were shared by at least two donors. Raw reads were error-corrected and collapsed into unique sequences with a nearest-neighbor algorithm that merged closely related sequences to remove PCR and sequencing errors. V, D and J gene segments were assigned by aligning CDR3 sequences to IMGT reference sequences. For a sequence to be retained, a match of at least six nucleotides was required to both a V gene segment and a J gene segment. Rearrangements were called productive when the CDR3 lacked stop codons and stayed in frame with V and J; all others were non-productive. CDR3 was defined by IMGT convention, running from the second conserved V-encoded cysteine to the conserved J-encoded phenylalanine. Sequences without an unambiguous match to a single V gene segment were excluded from the earlier analysis of over 500 of the donors. In an earlier analysis of about 590 of the donors, a V segment was called functional when productive rearrangements were above 56.7%, and segregating when the standard deviation between donors exceeded 5%. To diagnose cytomegalovirus status from the catalog of TCR beta chain sequences, a statistical classification framework was built. In a later analysis, TCR nucleotide sequences were compared against IMGT/GENE-DB human TR gene sequences so that V and J genes could be assigned. A later analysis assigned CDR3 sequences and most-parsimonious VDJ recombination scenarios with the TCRdist pipeline. In a later analysis, each TCR beta chain was defined by its CDR3 amino acid sequence together with its V-gene family, and reads lacking a unique V-gene family were excluded. In a later analysis, nearly 600 highly shared, low-generation-probability nucleotide sequences were removed to address suspected cross-contamination and a sequencing artifact. In a later analysis, a clonal expansion index was calculated for each public chain from normalized within-repertoire ranks of inferred template counts. In a later analysis, generation probabilities were computed with a VDJ recombination model fitted to out-of-frame rearrangements, and the resulting probabilities were checked against IGoR. In a later analysis, hypergeometric tests were used to score TCR-TCR, TCR-HLA and TCR-CMV co-occurrence, with a repertoire-size bias correction applied to TCR pairs. A later analysis estimated false discovery rates by permuting HLA or CMV assignments 20 times. In a later analysis, co-occurring TCRs were grouped with DBSCAN, and TCRdist sequence similarity was added when clustering was performed within HLA-allele-positive subsets. For co-occurrence clustering, repertoires with fewer than 30,000 or more than 120,000 public chains were excluded, along with roughly 5 repertoires with anomalous nucleotide sharing. Not all clones reach the TCRdb copy of this immuneACCESS table, which keeps in-frame sequences only. Checked studies attribute under half of the gap to unresolved V genes and leave the rest unexplained. V, J and clone size are those of that table, while D and trimming were read from the DNA. Within this sample are approximately 160,000 clones, with roughly 65% of them counted one time only. The ten biggest clones cover 4.5% of the sample.

Including the terminal cysteine and phenylalanine, the CDR3 comprises 14 residues. Only CDR3 DNA is held: 42 bases, read in frame from base 1. According to the germline V gene (reference sequence), CDR1 reads GTSNPN and CDR2 reads SVGIG. V was cut back by 0 bases and J by 4 bases, leaving a gap of 13 bases between them. The receptor was isolated from a woman younger than 35 in good health and CMV-seropositive. Sequencing used PBMCs. The chain is assembled from TRBV30 and TRBJ2-7; the best D guess is TRBD1, with 5 bases matching. This receptor has the CDR3 CAWSVTGDPYEQYF. The nucleotide sequence reads as follows: TGTGCCTGGAGTGTTACAGGCGACCCTTACGAGCAGTACTTC.